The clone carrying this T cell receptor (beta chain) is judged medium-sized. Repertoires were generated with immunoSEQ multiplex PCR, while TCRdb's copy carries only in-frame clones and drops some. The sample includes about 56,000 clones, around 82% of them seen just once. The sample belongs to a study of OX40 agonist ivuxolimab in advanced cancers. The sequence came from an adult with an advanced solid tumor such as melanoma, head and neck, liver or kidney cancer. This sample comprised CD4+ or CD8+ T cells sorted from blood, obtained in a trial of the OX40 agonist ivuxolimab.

The CDR3 DNA follows: TGTGCCAGTAGTATGACAGGCCATACGCAGTATTTT. Translation: CASSMTGHTQYF. The rearrangement links TRBV19 to TRBJ2-3, with D tentatively TRBD1 (6 bases). Germline-derived CDR1 and CDR2 are LNHDA and SQIVND (reference sequence). CDR3 length: 12 residues. V lost 3 bases, J lost 7 bases, and 8 bases lay in between.